Shown below are 22 T cell receptor beta chains from a single sample sequenced in a study of shared clonotypes between healthy human individuals. This table comes from immunoSEQ multiplex PCR, and its TCRdb copy is limited to in-frame clones, with some not included. The sample has around 95,000 clones, 65% to 70% seen once; the top ten hold approximately 49%. What was sequenced was memory CD8+ T cells sorted from blood. The subset here: CD45RO+ cells pooled with CCR7-negative TemRA cells. These receptor sequences come from a man aged 25 to 40 in good health.

This clone was counted once. The chain uses TRBV19 and TRBJ2-3; no clear D. V lost 0 bases, J lost 6 bases, and 7 bases lay in between. Germline loops: CDR1 LNHDA, CDR2 SQIVND (reference sequence). The CDR3 extends over 13 amino acids. In nucleotides, the CDR3 is TGTGCCAGTAGTATAGAACTGCCGGATACGCAGTATTTT. It translates to CASSIELPDTQYF. The full variable domain, completed using reference TRBV19 and TRBJ2-3, is DGGITQSPKYLFRKEGQNVTLSCEQNLNHDAMYWYRQDPGQGLRLIYYSQIVNDFQKGDIAEGYSVSREKKESFPLTVTSAQKNPTAFYLCASSIELPDTQYFGPGTRLTVL.

CDR3 in DNA: TGTGCCAGCAGTGATGGGCTGGGGGCAGATACGCAGTATTTT. Protein sequence: CASSDGLGADTQYF. The chain couples TRBV6-4 to TRBJ2-3; D could derive from TRBD1 or TRBD2 (5 bases each). The CDR3 contains 14 residues. Trimming took 3 bases from V and 4 from J, leaving 11 bases between them. Germline-derived CDR1 and CDR2 are MRHNA and SNTAGT.

The V call is TRBV5-6, the J call TRBJ2-7; tentative D call: TRBD1 (7 bases). CDR3 length: 15 amino acids. Trimming removed 3 bases at V and 5 bases at J, with 18 bases between. CDR1 SGHDT and CDR2 YYEEEE come from the germline V gene. The CDR3 region has the DNA TGTGCCAGCAGCTGGGAGGTGACAGGGCTGGACGAGCAGTACTTC. It yields the protein CASSWEVTGLDEQYF.

The chain couples TRBV4-1 to TRBJ1-5; D not resolved. CDR1 MGHRA and CDR2 YSYEKL come from the germline V gene. The CDR3 spans 14 residues. Deletions cut 4 bases from V and 1 base from J, with 8 bases between. CDR3 in amino acids: CASSPPDSNQPQHF. The CDR3 DNA reads as TGCGCCAGCAGCCCGCCAGACAGCAATCAGCCCCAGCATTTT.

The chain employs TRBV7-2 and TRBJ2-6; D gene unclear. The CDR3 is 16 residues long. Trimming cost V 5 bases and J 5 bases, with 16 bases left between them. From germline, CDR1 is SGHTA and CDR2 FQGNSA. The DNA of the CDR3 is TGTGCCAGCAGCAAATGCCCACAAAGTCGGGCCAACGTCCTGACTTTC. The encoded protein is CASSKCPQSRANVLTF.

This clone was detected only a few times. J is TRBJ1-2 and V is TRBV27, with 11 bases matching TRBD1. The germline V gene has CDR1 MNHEY and CDR2 SMNVEV (reference sequence). V shed 5 bases, J shed 6 bases, and the junction held 2 bases outside the gene matches. This CDR3 contains 13 residues. This chain's CDR3 is CASSPDRGHGYTF. The CDR3 coding sequence is TGTGCCAGCAGTCCGGACAGGGGGCATGGCTACACCTTC.

V is TRBV7-9 and J is TRBJ1-4; D is uncertain. The CDR3 covers 15 residues. Trimming stripped 0 bases from V and 4 bases from J, with 9 bases between. The germline gives CDR1 SEHNR, CDR2 FQNEAQ (reference sequence). CDR3 DNA: TGTGCCAGCAGCTTAGCGGGGTGGAGTAATGAAAAACTGTTTTTT. Translation: CASSLAGWSNEKLFF.

In its sample, this clone was seen once. The chain carries TRBV6-1 and TRBJ2-7; D gene uncertain. Germline values: CDR1 MNHNS, CDR2 SASEGT. Trimming pared 7 bases from V and 0 bases from J, leaving 13 bases between. The CDR3 sequence is 14 residues long. CDR3 amino acids: CASTAAVSSYEQYF. CDR3 DNA sequence: TGTGCCAGCACCGCGGCAGTGAGCTCCTACGAGCAGTACTTC.

The chain couples TRBV11-2 to TRBJ2-7; 9 bases are a match to TRBD1. Germline lookup yields CDR1 SGHAT and CDR2 FQNNGV. The V segment lost 5 bases and the J segment 5 bases; nucleotides outside the gene matches: 4. The CDR3 runs 13 residues. The CDR3 reads CASSQGQGDEQYF. For the CDR3, the DNA is TGTGCCAGCAGCCAGGGACAGGGTGACGAGCAGTACTTC.

The rearrangement links TRBV7-8 to TRBJ2-7; 7 bases are shared with TRBD2. CDR3 length equals 15 residues. After removal of 2 bases from V and 0 bases from J, the junction contained 4 bases not matched to a gene. Germline CDR1 and CDR2: SGHVS and FQNEAQ. CDR3 DNA: TGTGCCAGCAGCTTAATCGGGAGGAGCTCCTACGAGCAGTACTTC. Its translation: CASSLIGRSSYEQYF.

In this sample, this clone turned up once. This chain uses TRBV5-1 with TRBJ2-7, with D perhaps matching TRBD1 (7 bases). Per the germline V gene, CDR1 is SGHRS and CDR2 is YFSETQ. The CDR3 is made up of 14 amino acids. Between the trimmed V and J ends, which lost 2 bases and 5 bases, there was a span of 14 bases. CDR3 sequence reads: CASSLLDRRDEQYF. Written as DNA, the CDR3 is TGCGCCAGCAGCTTACTGGACAGGAGGGACGAGCAGTACTTC.

This sequence joins TRBV5-4 and TRBJ2-7; 7 bases are a match to TRBD2. Unmatched junction bases numbered 7, after V lost 2 bases and J lost 5 bases. This CDR3 region has 14 residues. Looked up from germline, CDR1 is SGHNT and CDR2 is YYREEE (reference sequence). This CDR3 reads CASSFQGGVNEQYF. CDR3 coding DNA: TGTGCCAGCAGCTTCCAGGGAGGGGTGAACGAGCAGTACTTC.

The genes are TRBV25-1 and TRBJ1-1; a weak D match, TRBD1 (5 bases). The CDR3 covers 14 residues. With 4 bases removed from V and 2 bases from J, the gap between germline ends came to 11 bases. CDR1 is MGHDK and CDR2 is SYGVNS in the germline V gene. CDR3 region: CASSAWDGNTEAFF. The CDR3 DNA is TGTGCCAGCAGTGCTTGGGACGGCAACACTGAAGCTTTCTTT.

The V gene is TRBV15, the J gene TRBJ2-5; 7 bases agree with TRBD2. Germline V gives CDR1 LNHNV, CDR2 YYDKDF (reference sequence). V shed 1 base and J 1 base; nucleotides not matched to a gene: 6. There are 16 residues in the CDR3. In nucleotides, the CDR3 is TGTGCCACCAGCAGAGGGAGCGGGGAAGCCCAAGAGACCCAGTACTTC. As protein: CATSRGSGEAQETQYF.

In its sample, this clone was seen once. V gene TRBV11-2 combines with J gene TRBJ1-1, with a tentative D call TRBD1 (6 bases). The CDR3 has 16 amino acids. Germline V lookup: CDR1 SGHAT, CDR2 FQNNGV. Trimming took off 1 base at V and 4 bases at J, with 16 bases between the two ends. CDR3 nucleotide sequence: TGTGCCAGCAGCTTAGTTTGGGGGAACAGGGTCACTGAAGCTTTCTTT. Its protein is CASSLVWGNRVTEAFF.

This clone was seen a few times. The J gene is TRBJ2-1, the V gene TRBV15; D unclear. Germline V CDR1 and CDR2: LNHNV, YYDKDF (reference sequence). V shed 4 bases and J shed 9 bases, with 13 bases lying between them. This CDR3 is 13 amino acids long. DNA for the CDR3: TGTGCCACCAGCACCTTCTGGGGTGGTGAGCAGTTCTTC. This codes for CATSTFWGGEQFF.

The chain uses TRBV7-6 and TRBJ2-7; 7 nucleotides agree with TRBD1. Germline CDR1 SGHVS, CDR2 FNYEAQ. V was pared by 5 bases and J by 2 bases, with 12 bases of the junction left unmatched. The CDR3 runs 16 residues. CDR3 sequence (DNA): TGTGCCAGCAGCCCAAGTAGGGACAGAGGACCCTACGAGCAGTACTTC. Translating it yields CASSPSRDRGPYEQYF.

V is TRBV4-2 and J is TRBJ2-7, with D perhaps assigned TRBD1 or TRBD2 (5 bases each). This CDR3 comprises 14 residues. Trimming left V 0 bases short and J 6 bases short, with 12 bases between. The germline gives CDR1 LGHNA, CDR2 YNFKEQ. The CDR3 sequence is CASSQDGVGTEQYF. The DNA for the CDR3 is TGTGCCAGCAGCCAAGATGGGGTCGGGACCGAGCAGTACTTC.

In its sample, this clone was seen a few times. The J gene is TRBJ1-1, the V gene TRBV13; D unresolved. V lost 4 bases, J lost 0 bases, and 6 bases lay in between. This CDR3 is 13 amino acids long. The germline V gene has CDR1 PRHDT and CDR2 FYEKMQ (reference sequence). The CDR3 DNA reads as TGTGCCAGCAGCTACGGGCTGAACACTGAAGCTTTCTTT. Amino acids: CASSYGLNTEAFF.

The CDR3: CSVGDGNYEQYF. The CDR3 bases are TGCAGCGTTGGTGACGGCAACTACGAGCAGTACTTC. This chain joins TRBV29-1 and TRBJ2-7; D gene uncertain. V lost 4 bases, J lost 3 bases, and 10 bases lay in between. Germline V lookup: CDR1 SQVTM, CDR2 ANQGSEA. The CDR3 has 12 amino acids.

This rearrangement joins TRBV11-3 to TRBJ2-1, with D possibly being TRBD1 (5 bases). CDR3 length equals 15 residues. V shed 1 base and J shed 9 bases, with 16 bases lying between them. In germline, CDR1 is SGHNT, CDR2 YENEEA. The CDR3 loop reads CASSLGLGVGTEQFF. DNA for the CDR3: TGTGCCAGCAGCTTAGGGCTAGGGGTGGGTACTGAGCAGTTCTTC.

The chain employs TRBV6-6 and TRBJ2-7, with D hard to call. The V end lost 6 bases, the J end lost 1 base, and 7 bases lay between the germline ends. Germline V lookup: CDR1 MNHNY, CDR2 SVGAGI (reference sequence). The CDR3 contains 12 residues. CDR3 bases: TGTGCCAGCAGGGACGTATCCTACGAGCAGTACTTC. As protein: CASRDVSYEQYF.